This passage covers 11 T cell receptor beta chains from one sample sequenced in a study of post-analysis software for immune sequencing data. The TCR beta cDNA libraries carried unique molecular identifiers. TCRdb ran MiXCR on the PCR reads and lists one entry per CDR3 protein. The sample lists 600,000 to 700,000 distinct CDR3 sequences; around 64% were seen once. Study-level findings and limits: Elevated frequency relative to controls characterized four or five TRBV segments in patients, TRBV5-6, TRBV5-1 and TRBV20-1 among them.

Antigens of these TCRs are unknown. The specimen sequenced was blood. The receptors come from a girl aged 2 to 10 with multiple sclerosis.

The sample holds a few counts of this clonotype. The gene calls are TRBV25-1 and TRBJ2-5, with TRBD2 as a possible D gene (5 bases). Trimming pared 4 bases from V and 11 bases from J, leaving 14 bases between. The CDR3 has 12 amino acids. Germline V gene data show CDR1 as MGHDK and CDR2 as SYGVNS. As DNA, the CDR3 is TGTGCCAGCAGTGCCTCCCGGGGTGAGCAGTACTTC. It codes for CASSASRGEQYF.

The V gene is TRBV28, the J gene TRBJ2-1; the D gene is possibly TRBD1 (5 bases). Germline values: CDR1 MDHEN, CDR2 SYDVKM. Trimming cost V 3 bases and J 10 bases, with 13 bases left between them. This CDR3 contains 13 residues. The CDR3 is CASSLLYRREQFF. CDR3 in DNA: TGTGCCAGCAGTTTGCTGTACAGGCGGGAGCAGTTCTTC. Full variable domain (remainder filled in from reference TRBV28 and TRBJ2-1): DVKVTQSSRYLVKRTGEKVFLECVQDMDHENMFWYRQDPGLGLRLIYFSYDVKMKEKGDIPEGYSVSREKKERFSLILESASTNQTSMYLCASSLLYRREQFFGPGTRLTVL.

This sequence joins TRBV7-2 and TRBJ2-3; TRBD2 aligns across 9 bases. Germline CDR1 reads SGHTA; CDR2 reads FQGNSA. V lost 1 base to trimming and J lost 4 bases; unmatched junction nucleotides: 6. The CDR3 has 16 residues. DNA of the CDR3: TGTGCCAGCAGCTTAGTGCGGGGGGGCTGGGCAGATACGCAGTATTTT. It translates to CASSLVRGGWADTQYF.

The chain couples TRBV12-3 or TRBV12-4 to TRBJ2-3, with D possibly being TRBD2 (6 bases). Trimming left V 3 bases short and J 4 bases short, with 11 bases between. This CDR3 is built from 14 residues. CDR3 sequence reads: CASSLEGHADTQYF. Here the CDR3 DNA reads TGTGCCAGCAGTTTGGAGGGGCACGCAGATACGCAGTATTTT.

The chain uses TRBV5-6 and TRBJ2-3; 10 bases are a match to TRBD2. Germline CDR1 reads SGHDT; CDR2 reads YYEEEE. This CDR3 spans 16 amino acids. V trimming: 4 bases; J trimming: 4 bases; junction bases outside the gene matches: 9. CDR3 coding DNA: TGTGCCAGCAGCCAGCTAGCGGGAGAGTGGGCAGATACGCAGTATTTT. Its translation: CASSQLAGEWADTQYF.

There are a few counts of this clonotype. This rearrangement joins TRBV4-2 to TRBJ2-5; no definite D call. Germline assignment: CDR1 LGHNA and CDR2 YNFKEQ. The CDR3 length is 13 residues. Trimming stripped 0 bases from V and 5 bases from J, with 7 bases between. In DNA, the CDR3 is TGTGCCAGCAGCCAAGATGTCCGGGAGACCCAGTACTTC. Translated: CASSQDVRETQYF.

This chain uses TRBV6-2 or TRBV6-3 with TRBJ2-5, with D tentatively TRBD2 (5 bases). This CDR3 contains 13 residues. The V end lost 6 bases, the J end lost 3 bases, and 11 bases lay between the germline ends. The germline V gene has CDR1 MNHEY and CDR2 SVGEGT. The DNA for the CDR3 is TGTGCCAGCAGGACGACTACCGAAGAGACCCAGTACTTC. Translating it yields CASRTTTEETQYF.

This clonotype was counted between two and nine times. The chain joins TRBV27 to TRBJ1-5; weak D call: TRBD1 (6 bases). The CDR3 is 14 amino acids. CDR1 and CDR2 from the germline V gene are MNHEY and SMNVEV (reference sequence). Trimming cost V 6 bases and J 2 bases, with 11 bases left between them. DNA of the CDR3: TGTGCCAGCAGCCCAGGGGCCGGCAATCAGCCCCAGCATTTT. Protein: CASSPGAGNQPQHF.

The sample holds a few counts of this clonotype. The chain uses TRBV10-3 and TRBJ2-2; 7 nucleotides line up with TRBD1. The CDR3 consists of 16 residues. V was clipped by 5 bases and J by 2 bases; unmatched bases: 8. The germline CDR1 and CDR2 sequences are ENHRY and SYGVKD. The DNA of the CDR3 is TGTGCCATCAGTCAAATCCGGGACAGTAACACCGGGGAGCTGTTTTTT. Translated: CAISQIRDSNTGELFF.

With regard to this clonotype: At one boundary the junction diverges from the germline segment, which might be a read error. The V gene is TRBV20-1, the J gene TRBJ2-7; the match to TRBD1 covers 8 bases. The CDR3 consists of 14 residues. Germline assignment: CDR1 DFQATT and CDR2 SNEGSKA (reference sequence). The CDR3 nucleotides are TGCAGCGCTAGCTCGAGCCAGGGGGCGCGCGAGCAGTACTTC. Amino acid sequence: CSASSSQGAREQYF.

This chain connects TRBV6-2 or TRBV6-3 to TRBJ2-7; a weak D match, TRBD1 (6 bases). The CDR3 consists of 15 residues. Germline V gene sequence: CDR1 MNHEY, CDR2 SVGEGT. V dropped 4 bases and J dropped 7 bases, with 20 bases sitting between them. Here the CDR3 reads CASSWGPNPDNEQYF. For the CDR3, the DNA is TGTGCCAGCAGTTGGGGGCCTAACCCTGACAATGAGCAGTACTTC.